Listed below are T cell receptor beta chains from one sample, sequenced in a study of early T cells in non-severe SARS-CoV-2 infection. TCRdb analysed the 5' RACE reads with MiXCR anew, one entry per CDR3 protein. This repertoire shows approximately 69,000 distinct CDR3 sequences, 10% to 12% found once; its top ten account for 5.7%. The source material was whole blood, sampled at baseline. The receptors were gathered from an adult who was a healthcare worker with PCR-confirmed SARS-CoV-2 infection or an uninfected control (not recorded which). Both conserved end residues are part of each CDR3. A D gene is named only where the DNA matches it firmly. Clone size, where shown, is once, few, many, or a class for clones that have expanded.

size | J | V | D | length | DNA | CDR3
- | TRBJ2-5 | TRBV14 | TRBD2 | 16 | TGTGCCAGCAGCCATCTGACTAGCGGGGGTACAAAGACCCAGTACTTC | CASSHLTSGGTKTQYF
- | TRBJ2-1 | TRBV7-9 | TRBD2 | 18 | TGTGCCAGCAGCTTAAGTTTTTTGGCGGGAGGGGTTATCGATGAGCAGTTCTTC | CASSLSFLAGGVIDEQFF
few | TRBJ2-3 | TRBV10-3 | - | 16 | TGTGCCATCAGTGAGAACTCACTAGCCCGCACAGATACGCAGTATTTT | CAISENSLARTDTQYF
- | TRBJ1-5 | TRBV6-2/TRBV6-3 | - | 12 | TGTGCCAGCAAAACAGGCACTCAGCCCCAGCATTTT | CASKTGTQPQHF
- | TRBJ2-1 | TRBV10-2 | TRBD2 | 16 | TGCGCCAGCAGTGAGTCAGCGCTAGCGGGAAATAATGAGCAGTTCTTC | CASSESALAGNNEQFF
few | TRBJ2-2 | TRBV7-7 | - | 16 | TGTGCTAGCAGCCCGACTAACCTCCTTAACACCGGGGAGCTGTTTTTT | CASSPTNLLNTGELFF
- | TRBJ2-1 | TRBV20-1 | - | 10 | TGCAGTGCTAATGACCCCGACCAGTTCTTC | CSANDPDQFF
- | TRBJ1-5 | TRBV12-3/TRBV12-4 | TRBD1 | 14 | TGTGCCAGCAGTCCGGACAGGGTTTGGCAGCCCCAGCATTTT | CASSPDRVWQPQHF
few | TRBJ1-2 | TRBV6-6 | - | 14 | TGTGCCAGCAGTTCCAGGACAGCCTTCTATGGCTACACCTTC | CASSSRTAFYGYTF
- | TRBJ1-2 | TRBV6-2/TRBV6-3 | - | 15 | TGTGCCAGCAGTTACTCGACAGGACCTAACTATGGCTACACCTTC | CASSYSTGPNYGYTF
many | TRBJ2-1 | TRBV29-1 | TRBD2 | 16 | TGCAGCGTTGGAGGACGGGTTGGCGGGAGGGCAAATGAGCAGTTCTTC | CSVGGRVGGRANEQFF